This TCR beta chain came from a study of cytomegalovirus exposure and HLA in healthy donors. Overall study results and limits: No immune exposure information besides CMV serostatus was available.

The PCR ran on 60 Vbeta and 13 Jbeta primers. Method: immunoSEQ multiplex PCR; TCRdb's copy keeps in-frame clones and lacks some. Recorded for this sample: some 130,000 clones. In regard to this clone: Its specificity is not known.

CDR1 and CDR2 from the germline V gene are SGHDT and YYEEEE. The V gene lost 8 bases and the J gene lost 5 bases, with 21 bases spanning the gap. The CDR3 consists of 15 residues. This chain joins TRBV5-6 and TRBJ2-3; D possibly corresponds to TRBD1 (5 bases). The receptor was derived from a young man in good health and CMV-seronegative. The sequenced sample consisted of PBMCs. The CDR3 coding sequence is TGTGCCAGTAACCTAGGGAAGGGGTGGATAGATACGCAGTATTTT. Residues: CASNLGKGWIDTQYF.